The rows below give T cell receptor beta chains drawn from one sample of a study of vaccination effects on CD4 cells after COVID-19. The table came from immunoSEQ multiplex PCR; TCRdb's copy has only in-frame clones and leaves some out. Of about 19,000 clones in the sample, 60% to 80% were seen once. These receptors have no identified antigens. This specimen was CD4+ T cells from PBMCs cultured with SARS-CoV-2 spike peptides, taken before COVID-19 vaccination. The receptors shown here come from a human donor who had a prior SARS-CoV-2 infection. Each CDR3 is given with its conserved first and last residue. D genes are given only for firm matches. Clone size, where shown, is once, few, many, or a class for clones that have expanded.

cdr3_aa: CASSGGGRTTDTQYF; cdr3_nt: TGTGCCAGCAGTGGTGGGGGGAGGACAACAGATACGCAGTATTTT; cdr3_length: 15; v_call: TRBV2; j_call: TRBJ2-3; d_call: -; clone_size: -
cdr3_aa: CASSTGTGTGNTIYF; cdr3_nt: TGTGCCAGTAGTACCGGGACAGGGACTGGAAACACCATATATTTT; cdr3_length: 15; v_call: TRBV19; j_call: TRBJ1-3; d_call: TRBD1; clone_size: few
cdr3_aa: CASSLDPGQLDGNTIYF; cdr3_nt: TGTGCCAGCAGCCTCGATCCGGGACAACTGGATGGAAACACCATATATTTT; cdr3_length: 17; v_call: TRBV9; j_call: TRBJ1-3; d_call: -; clone_size: -
cdr3_aa: CASSPGARRYGYTF; cdr3_nt: TGTGCCAGCAGTCCCGGGGCCCGACGGTATGGCTACACCTTC; cdr3_length: 14; v_call: TRBV5-5; j_call: TRBJ1-2; d_call: -; clone_size: -
cdr3_aa: CASSPGQALSYEQYF; cdr3_nt: TGTGCCAGCAGCCCGGGCCAGGCCCTCTCCTACGAGCAGTACTTC; cdr3_length: 15; v_call: TRBV11-3; j_call: TRBJ2-7; d_call: -; clone_size: -
cdr3_aa: CASSLGFSGIGETQYF; cdr3_nt: TGTGCCAGCAGCTTAGGGTTCTCGGGGATTGGGGAGACCCAGTACTTC; cdr3_length: 16; v_call: TRBV11-2; j_call: TRBJ2-5; d_call: -; clone_size: -
cdr3_aa: CASSRLQETQYF; cdr3_nt: TGTGCCAGCTCACGCCTTCAAGAGACCCAGTACTTC; cdr3_length: 12; v_call: TRBV18; j_call: TRBJ2-5; d_call: -; clone_size: -
cdr3_aa: CASSLSGGSYNSPLHF; cdr3_nt: TGTGCCAGCAGTTTATCAGGGGGCTCTTATAATTCACCCCTCCACTTT; cdr3_length: 16; v_call: TRBV28; j_call: TRBJ1-6; d_call: TRBD1; clone_size: once
cdr3_aa: CASSLGQGVPKTF; cdr3_nt: TGTGCCAGCAGCTTAGGACAGGGAGTGCCTAAGACCTTC; cdr3_length: 13; v_call: TRBV7-3; j_call: TRBJ1-2; d_call: TRBD1; clone_size: -
cdr3_aa: CASTIRVPGYNEKLFF; cdr3_nt: TGTGCCAGTACCATTCGGGTCCCAGGTTACAATGAAAAACTGTTTTTT; cdr3_length: 16; v_call: TRBV19; j_call: TRBJ1-4; d_call: -; clone_size: -
cdr3_aa: CASSFGLTYNEQFF; cdr3_nt: TGTGCCAGCAGCTTCGGCCTAACCTACAATGAGCAGTTCTTC; cdr3_length: 14; v_call: TRBV7-8; j_call: TRBJ2-1; d_call: -; clone_size: -
cdr3_aa: CASSQWGLAGSTGELFF; cdr3_nt: TGCGCCAGCAGTCAGTGGGGGCTAGCGGGGTCCACCGGGGAGCTGTTTTTT; cdr3_length: 17; v_call: TRBV23-1; j_call: TRBJ2-2; d_call: TRBD2; clone_size: -
cdr3_aa: CASSTSRGPTDTQYF; cdr3_nt: TGTGCCAGTAGTACAAGCCGGGGCCCCACAGATACGCAGTATTTT; cdr3_length: 15; v_call: TRBV19; j_call: TRBJ2-3; d_call: -; clone_size: -
cdr3_aa: CASSPRTEVGELFF; cdr3_nt: TGCGCCAGCAGCCCTAGGACAGAGGTCGGGGAGCTGTTTTTT; cdr3_length: 14; v_call: TRBV5-1; j_call: TRBJ2-2; d_call: -; clone_size: -
cdr3_aa: CATSRGWSEAFF; cdr3_nt: TGTGCCACCAGCAGAGGGTGGTCTGAAGCTTTCTTT; cdr3_length: 12; v_call: TRBV15; j_call: TRBJ1-1; d_call: -; clone_size: -
cdr3_aa: CASSARDRVETQYF; cdr3_nt: TGTGCCAGCAGCGCCCGGGACCGGGTTGAGACCCAGTACTTC; cdr3_length: 14; v_call: TRBV5-6; j_call: TRBJ2-5; d_call: -; clone_size: few
cdr3_aa: CASSPRSSGELFF; cdr3_nt: TGTGCCAGCTCACCAAGGTCGTCCGGGGAGCTGTTTTTT; cdr3_length: 13; v_call: TRBV18; j_call: TRBJ2-2; d_call: -; clone_size: -
cdr3_aa: CASGLWGKVDF; cdr3_nt: TGTGCTAGTGGTTTGTGGGGGAAAGTAGACTTC; cdr3_length: 11; v_call: TRBV12-5; j_call: TRBJ2-7; d_call: -; clone_size: -
cdr3_aa: CASSLSVWGGPTLEQYF; cdr3_nt: TGTGCCAGCAGTTTATCGGTGTGGGGGGGCCCAACCCTCGAGCAGTACTTC; cdr3_length: 17; v_call: TRBV27; j_call: TRBJ2-7; d_call: -; clone_size: -
cdr3_aa: CASSFGASGGAAYEQFF; cdr3_nt: TGTGCCAGCAGCTTTGGTGCTAGCGGGGGGGCGGCTTATGAGCAGTTCTTC; cdr3_length: 17; v_call: TRBV5-4; j_call: TRBJ2-1; d_call: TRBD2; clone_size: -
cdr3_aa: CAWSVYSGNTIYF; cdr3_nt: TGTGCCTGGAGTGTCTACTCTGGAAACACCATATATTTT; cdr3_length: 13; v_call: TRBV30; j_call: TRBJ1-3; d_call: -; clone_size: -
cdr3_aa: CSVNHRPQYF; cdr3_nt: TGCAGCGTCAATCACAGGCCCCAGTACTTC; cdr3_length: 10; v_call: TRBV29-1; j_call: TRBJ2-5; d_call: -; clone_size: -
cdr3_aa: CASSPPLQETQYF; cdr3_nt: TGTGCCAGCTCACCACCCCTCCAAGAGACCCAGTACTTC; cdr3_length: 13; v_call: TRBV18; j_call: TRBJ2-5; d_call: -; clone_size: -
cdr3_aa: CASSSRDRLYGYTF; cdr3_nt: TGTGCCAGTAGTTCTAGGGACAGGCTCTATGGCTACACCTTC; cdr3_length: 14; v_call: TRBV19; j_call: TRBJ1-2; d_call: TRBD1; clone_size: -
cdr3_aa: CASSLQTGVHGYTF; cdr3_nt: TGCGCCAGCTCCCTTCAAACAGGGGTCCATGGCTACACCTTC; cdr3_length: 14; v_call: TRBV5-1; j_call: TRBJ1-2; d_call: TRBD1; clone_size: -
cdr3_aa: CSAMQGYEQYF; cdr3_nt: TGCAGTGCTATGCAGGGATACGAGCAGTACTTC; cdr3_length: 11; v_call: TRBV20-1; j_call: TRBJ2-7; d_call: -; clone_size: -
cdr3_aa: CATSHPSGSGETQYF; cdr3_nt: TGTGCCACCAGTCATCCTAGCGGGAGTGGGGAGACCCAGTACTTC; cdr3_length: 15; v_call: TRBV24-1; j_call: TRBJ2-5; d_call: TRBD2; clone_size: -
cdr3_aa: CASSPNGLAEETQYF; cdr3_nt: TGTGCCAGCTCACCAAATGGCCTAGCGGAAGAGACCCAGTACTTC; cdr3_length: 15; v_call: TRBV18; j_call: TRBJ2-5; d_call: TRBD2; clone_size: -
cdr3_aa: CASSPQRQGAGTEAFF; cdr3_nt: TGTGCCAGCTCACCACAAAGGCAGGGGGCAGGCACTGAAGCTTTCTTT; cdr3_length: 16; v_call: TRBV18; j_call: TRBJ1-1; d_call: TRBD1; clone_size: -
cdr3_aa: CASSLPGTGANVLTF; cdr3_nt: TGTGCCAGCAGCTTGCCAGGGACTGGGGCCAACGTCCTGACTTTC; cdr3_length: 15; v_call: TRBV5-4; j_call: TRBJ2-6; d_call: -; clone_size: medium-sized
cdr3_aa: CASIPPGQGLDEQFF; cdr3_nt: TGTGCCAGTATCCCGCCGGGACAGGGGCTCGATGAGCAGTTCTTC; cdr3_length: 15; v_call: TRBV19; j_call: TRBJ2-1; d_call: TRBD1; clone_size: -
cdr3_aa: CASSKGLAVETQYF; cdr3_nt: TGTGCCAGCAGTAAGGGACTAGCTGTTGAGACCCAGTACTTC; cdr3_length: 14; v_call: TRBV6-5; j_call: TRBJ2-5; d_call: TRBD2; clone_size: -
cdr3_aa: CASSFTVGDGYTF; cdr3_nt: TGTGCCAGCAGTTTCACAGTGGGAGATGGCTACACCTTC; cdr3_length: 13; v_call: TRBV6-5; j_call: TRBJ1-2; d_call: -; clone_size: -
cdr3_aa: CASTWGYSNQPQHF; cdr3_nt: TGTGCCAGCACCTGGGGCTATAGCAATCAGCCCCAGCATTTT; cdr3_length: 14; v_call: TRBV6-5; j_call: TRBJ1-5; d_call: -; clone_size: -
cdr3_aa: CASSLEAATNEKLFF; cdr3_nt: TGTGCCAGCAGCTTGGAGGCCGCAACTAATGAAAAACTGTTTTTT; cdr3_length: 15; v_call: TRBV5-4; j_call: TRBJ1-4; d_call: -; clone_size: once
cdr3_aa: CASSYAGGADTQYF; cdr3_nt: TGTGCCAGCAGTTACGCGGGGGGGGCAGATACGCAGTATTTT; cdr3_length: 14; v_call: TRBV6-5; j_call: TRBJ2-3; d_call: TRBD2; clone_size: -
cdr3_aa: CASSRDRMILASSGQYF; cdr3_nt: TGTGCCAGCAGCCGGGACAGGATGATTTTAGCGTCCTCTGGGCAGTACTTC; cdr3_length: 17; v_call: TRBV7-8; j_call: TRBJ2-7; d_call: TRBD1; clone_size: -
cdr3_aa: CASGSTSSYEQYF; cdr3_nt: TGTGCTAGTGGTTCAACGAGTTCCTACGAGCAGTACTTC; cdr3_length: 13; v_call: TRBV12-5; j_call: TRBJ2-7; d_call: -; clone_size: -
cdr3_aa: CASSTGTGLDSYNSPLHF; cdr3_nt: TGTGCCAGCAGCACCGGGACAGGACTCGACTCCTATAATTCACCCCTCCACTTT; cdr3_length: 18; v_call: TRBV11-2; j_call: TRBJ1-6; d_call: TRBD1; clone_size: -
cdr3_aa: CAKTGRGNTEAFF; cdr3_nt: TGTGCCAAAACAGGTCGGGGGAACACTGAAGCTTTCTTT; cdr3_length: 13; v_call: TRBV14; j_call: TRBJ1-1; d_call: -; clone_size: few
cdr3_aa: CASSSSSGGPTIYF; cdr3_nt: TGTGCCAGCAGCTCCTCCTCCGGGGGGCCCACCATATATTTT; cdr3_length: 14; v_call: TRBV11-2; j_call: TRBJ1-3; d_call: -; clone_size: -